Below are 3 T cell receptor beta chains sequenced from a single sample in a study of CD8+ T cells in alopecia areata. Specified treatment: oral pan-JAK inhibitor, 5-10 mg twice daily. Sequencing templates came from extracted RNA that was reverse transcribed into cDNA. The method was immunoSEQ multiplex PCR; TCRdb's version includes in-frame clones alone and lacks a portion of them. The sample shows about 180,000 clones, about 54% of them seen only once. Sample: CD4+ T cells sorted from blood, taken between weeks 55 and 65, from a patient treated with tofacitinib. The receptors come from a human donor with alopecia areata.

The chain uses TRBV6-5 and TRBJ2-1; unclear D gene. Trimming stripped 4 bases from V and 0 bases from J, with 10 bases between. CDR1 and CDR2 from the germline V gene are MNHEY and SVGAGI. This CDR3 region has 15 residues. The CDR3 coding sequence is TGTGCCAGCAGTTCGCCTAGGAGCTCCTACAATGAGCAGTTCTTC. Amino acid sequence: CASSSPRSSYNEQFF.

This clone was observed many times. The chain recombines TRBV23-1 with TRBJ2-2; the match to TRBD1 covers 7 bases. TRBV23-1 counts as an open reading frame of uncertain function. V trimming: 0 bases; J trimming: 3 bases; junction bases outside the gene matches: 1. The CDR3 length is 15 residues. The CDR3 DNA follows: TGCGCCAGCAGTCAATCGACAGGGTACACCGGGGAGCTGTTTTTT. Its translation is CASSQSTGYTGELFF.

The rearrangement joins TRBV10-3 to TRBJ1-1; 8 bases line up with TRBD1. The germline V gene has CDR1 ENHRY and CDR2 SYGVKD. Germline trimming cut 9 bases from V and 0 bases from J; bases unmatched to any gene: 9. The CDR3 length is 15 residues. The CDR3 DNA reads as TGTGCCATTTCGGGACAGGCAGGAATGAACACTGAAGCTTTCTTT. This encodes CAISGQAGMNTEAFF.